The 6 T cell receptor beta chains below were found in one sample sequenced in a study of blood T cell repertoires in COVID-19. Assay: immunoSEQ multiplex PCR; the TCRdb copy retains only in-frame clones and omits some. This table holds just over 250,000 clones, more than 90% found once. Sequencing was performed on peripheral blood. These TCRs come from a person aged 18-35 years with COVID-19, enrolled during active disease.

The chain carries TRBV19 and TRBJ1-5, with D possibly matching TRBD1 (6 bases). The CDR3 is made up of 19 amino acids. Trimming cost V 2 bases and J 0 bases, with 20 bases left between them. The germline CDR1 and CDR2 sequences are LNHDA and SQIVND (reference sequence). In DNA form, the CDR3 reads TGTGCCAGTAGTATATTCGGGACAAAGAACCTCTATAGCAATCAGCCCCAGCATTTT. This encodes CASSIFGTKNLYSNQPQHF.

The rearrangement joins TRBV3-1 (or the pseudogene TRBV3-2) to TRBJ2-2, with no clear D. Germline CDR1 is LGHDT and CDR2 is YNNKEL (reference sequence). With 4 bases removed from V and 4 bases from J, the gap between germline ends came to 4 bases. The CDR3 sequence is 12 residues long. The CDR3: CASSRRTGELFF. Written as DNA, the CDR3 is TGTGCCAGCAGCCGTCGCACCGGGGAGCTGTTTTTT.

The chain couples TRBV19 to TRBJ2-1, with 9 bases fitting TRBD1. J gave up 3 bases and V 4 bases, and 7 bases lay outside the gene matches. The CDR3 is 16 residues long. Germline CDR1 reads LNHDA; CDR2 reads SQIVND (reference sequence). The CDR3 protein is CASSNRGTGYYNEQFF. The CDR3 DNA reads as TGTGCCAGTAGTAACCGCGGGACAGGGTACTACAATGAGCAGTTCTTC. Full variable domain (outside the CDR3, taken from reference TRBV19 and TRBJ2-1): DGGITQSPKYLFRKEGQNVTLSCEQNLNHDAMYWYRQDPGQGLRLIYYSQIVNDFQKGDIAEGYSVSREKKESFPLTVTSAQKNPTAFYLCASSNRGTGYYNEQFFGPGTRLTVL.

The rearrangement joins TRBV7-2 to TRBJ1-2; a possible D gene is TRBD1 (5 bases). Trimming took 4 bases from V and 0 from J, leaving 12 bases between them. Germline V gene sequence: CDR1 SGHTA, CDR2 FQGNSA. The CDR3 loop spans 15 amino acids. CDR3 nucleotide sequence: TGTGCCAGCAGCTCGGCCGGGGGACCTAACTATGGCTACACCTTC. Protein product: CASSSAGGPNYGYTF.

The chain carries TRBV10-2 and TRBJ2-3, with 7 bases aligning to TRBD2. From germline, CDR1 is WSHSY and CDR2 SAAADI. The J segment lost 5 bases and the V segment lost 6 bases, leaving 14 bases of the junction unmatched. The CDR3 covers 16 residues. The CDR3 bases are TGCGCCAGCAGGGAGGTCGGCGGGGGACGGGGAGATACGCAGTATTTT. It translates to CASREVGGGRGDTQYF.

The chain carries TRBV19 and TRBJ1-5; 7 nucleotides match TRBD1. The V and J ends lost 11 bases and 6 bases, in that order; junction bases with no gene match: 19. Germline CDR1 is LNHDA and CDR2 is SQIVND (reference sequence). The CDR3 is made up of 16 amino acids. The chain's CDR3 is CASTFSGGTGAQPQHF. The CDR3, as DNA: TGTGCCTCCACCTTTTCAGGGGGAACGGGGGCTCAGCCCCAGCATTTT.